This T cell receptor beta chain was profiled in a study of blood T cell repertoires in COVID-19. Looking at the study overall: The origin of the acute and convalescent COVID-19 samples was the United States, Italy and Spain.

Method: immunoSEQ multiplex PCR; TCRdb's copy keeps in-frame clones and lacks some. The sample has some 190,000 clones, around three quarters seen once; the top ten hold about a sixth. Trimming took off 5 bases at V and 8 bases at J, with 12 bases between the two ends. This CDR3 has 12 residues. Germline-derived CDR1 and CDR2 are PRHDT and FYEKMQ (reference sequence). Across 24 US areas, participants ranged in age from about 18 to 90 years. This rearrangement joins TRBV13 to TRBJ1-1; TRBD1 is a possible D gene (6 bases). The origin of this receptor is a woman aged 50 to 60 with acute COVID-19. Sequenced input: PBMCs or T cells enriched from blood (not recorded which). The CDR3, as DNA: TGTGCCAGCAGCACCGGACAGACCGAAGCTTTCTTT. Translated, it gives CASSTGQTEAFF.